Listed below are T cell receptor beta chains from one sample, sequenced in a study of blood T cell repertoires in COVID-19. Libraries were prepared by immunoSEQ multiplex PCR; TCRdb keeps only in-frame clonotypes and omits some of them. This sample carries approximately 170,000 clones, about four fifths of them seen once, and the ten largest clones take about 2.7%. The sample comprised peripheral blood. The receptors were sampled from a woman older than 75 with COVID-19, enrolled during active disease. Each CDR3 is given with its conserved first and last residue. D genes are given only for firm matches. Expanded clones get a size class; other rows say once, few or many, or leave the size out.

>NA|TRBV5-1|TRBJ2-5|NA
CASSLFSGQETQYF
TGCGCCAGCAGCTTGTTTAGCGGCCAAGAGACCCAGTACTTC
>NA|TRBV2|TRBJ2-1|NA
CASRHPEQFF
TGTGCCAGCAGACATCCGGAGCAGTTCTTC
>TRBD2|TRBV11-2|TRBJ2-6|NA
CASSVLAGVSGANVLTF
TGTGCCAGCAGCGTACTAGCGGGAGTCTCTGGGGCCAACGTCCTGACTTTC
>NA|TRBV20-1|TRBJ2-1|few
CSASDVVRAYNEQFF
TGCAGTGCTAGTGACGTGGTGAGGGCATACAATGAGCAGTTCTTC
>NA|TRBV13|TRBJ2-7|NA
CASSSNYFEQYF
TGTGCCAGCAGCTCGAACTACTTTGAGCAGTACTTC
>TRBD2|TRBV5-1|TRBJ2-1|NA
CASSLPSGSFYNEQFF
TGCGCCAGCAGCTTACCTAGCGGGAGTTTCTACAATGAGCAGTTCTTC
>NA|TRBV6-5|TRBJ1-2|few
CASRNWQGLNYGYTF
TGTGCCAGCAGGAATTGGCAGGGGCTAAACTATGGCTACACCTTC
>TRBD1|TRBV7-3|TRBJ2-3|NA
CASSPTGGIGTDTQYF
TGTGCCAGCAGCCCAACAGGGGGCATTGGCACAGATACGCAGTATTTT
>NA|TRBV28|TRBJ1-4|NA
CATHGGASNEKLFF
TGTGCCACCCACGGGGGGGCCTCTAATGAAAAACTGTTTTTT
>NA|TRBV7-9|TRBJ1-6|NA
CASTLSSYNSPLHF
TGTGCCAGCACCCTCTCCTCCTATAATTCACCCCTCCACTTT
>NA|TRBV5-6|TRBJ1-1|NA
CASSLRVGVTEAFF
TGTGCCAGCAGCTTGCGAGTAGGGGTGACTGAAGCTTTCTTT
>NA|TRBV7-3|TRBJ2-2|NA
CASSPLLGPGELFF
TGTGCCAGCAGCCCGTTGCTAGGTCCCGGGGAGCTGTTTTTT
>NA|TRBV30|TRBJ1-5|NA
CAWSAFSNQPQHF
TGTGCCTGGAGTGCCTTTAGCAATCAGCCCCAGCATTTT
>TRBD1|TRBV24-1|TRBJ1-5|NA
CATSDPTGGGSNQPQHF
TGTGCCACCAGTGATCCGACAGGGGGTGGTAGCAATCAGCCCCAGCATTTT
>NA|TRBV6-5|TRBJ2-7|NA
CASTRQGGYEQYF
TGTGCCAGCACCCGGCAGGGAGGCTACGAGCAGTACTTC
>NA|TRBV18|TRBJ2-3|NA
CASSPPNTDTQYF
TGTGCCAGCTCACCACCTAACACAGATACGCAGTATTTT
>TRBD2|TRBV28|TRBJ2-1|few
CASSLGLAGEQFF
TGTGCCAGCAGTCTGGGACTAGCTGGTGAGCAGTTCTTC
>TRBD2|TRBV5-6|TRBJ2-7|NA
CASSGGTSGKIYEQYF
TGTGCCAGCAGCGGAGGGACTAGCGGGAAAATTTACGAGCAGTACTTC
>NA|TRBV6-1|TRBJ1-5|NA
CASSEGLGGSNQPQHF
TGTGCCAGCAGTGAAGGGCTTGGAGGGAGCAATCAGCCCCAGCATTTT
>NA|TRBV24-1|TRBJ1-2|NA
CATSDAPGSLGYTF
TGTGCCACCAGTGATGCCCCAGGGTCCCTTGGCTACACCTTC
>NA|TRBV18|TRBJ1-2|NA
CASSPRTGYGYTF
TGTGCCAGCTCACCCAGGACTGGATATGGCTACACCTTC
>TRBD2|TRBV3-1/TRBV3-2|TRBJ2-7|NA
CASSPRGTSGSWYEQYF
TGTGCCAGCAGCCCCCGAGGGACTAGCGGGAGTTGGTACGAGCAGTACTTC
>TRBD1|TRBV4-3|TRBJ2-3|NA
CASSQGQGLTDTQYF
TGCGCCAGCAGCCAAGGACAGGGCCTCACAGATACGCAGTATTTT
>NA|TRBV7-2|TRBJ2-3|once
CASSTTRPGEAQYF
TGTGCCAGCAGCACGACCCGGCCGGGGGAGGCGCAGTATTTT
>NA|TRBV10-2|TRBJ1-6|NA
CASSDLMEGHSPLHF
TGCGCCAGCAGTGATTTGATGGAGGGGCATTCACCCCTCCACTTT
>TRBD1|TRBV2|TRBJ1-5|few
CASSGTGPQPQHF
TGTGCCAGCAGTGGGACAGGGCCTCAGCCCCAGCATTTT
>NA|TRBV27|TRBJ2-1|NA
CASSQGTGNNEQFF
TGTGCCAGCAGTCAGGGGACCGGGAACAATGAGCAGTTCTTC
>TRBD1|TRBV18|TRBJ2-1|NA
CASSPPVPWTGIYNEQFF
TGTGCCAGCTCACCACCGGTCCCTTGGACAGGGATATACAATGAGCAGTTCTTC
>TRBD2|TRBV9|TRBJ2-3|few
CASSVELAGGRDTQYF
TGTGCCAGCAGCGTAGAGCTAGCGGGGGGTCGGGATACGCAGTATTTT
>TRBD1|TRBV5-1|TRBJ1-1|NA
CASSLETGVAFF
TGCGCCAGCAGTCTTGAGACAGGGGTAGCTTTCTTT
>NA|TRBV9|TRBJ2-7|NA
CASSVRERASPEQYF
TGTGCCAGCAGCGTACGGGAAAGGGCGAGTCCCGAGCAGTACTTC
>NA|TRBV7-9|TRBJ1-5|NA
CASSPRGLRSNQPQHF
TGTGCCAGCAGCCCAAGGGGTCTGAGGAGCAATCAGCCCCAGCATTTT
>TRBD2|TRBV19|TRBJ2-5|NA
CASRPGTSGKETQYF
TGTGCCAGTAGGCCCGGGACTAGCGGTAAAGAGACCCAGTACTTC
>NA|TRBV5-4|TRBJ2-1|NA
CASSPASRYYNEQFF
TGTGCCAGCTCCCCCGCGTCCCGTTACTACAATGAGCAGTTCTTC
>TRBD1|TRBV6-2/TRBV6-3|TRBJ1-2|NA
CASRPTGVPYGYTF
TGTGCCAGCAGACCTACAGGGGTCCCCTATGGCTACACCTTC
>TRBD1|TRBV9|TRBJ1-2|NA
CASSPRTGGIYGYTF
TGTGCCAGCAGCCCCCGGACAGGAGGAATCTATGGCTACACCTTC
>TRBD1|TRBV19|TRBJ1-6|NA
CASTAGTGGSPLHF
TGTGCCAGTACGGCCGGGACAGGGGGTTCACCCCTCCACTTT
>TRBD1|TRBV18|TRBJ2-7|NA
CASSPLPRTGTGGNHEQYF
TGTGCCAGCTCACCACTACCCCGTACGGGGACAGGGGGCAACCACGAGCAGTACTTC
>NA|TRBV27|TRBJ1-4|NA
CASSLTGWTNEKLFF
TGTGCCAGCAGTCTCACAGGGTGGACTAATGAAAAACTGTTTTTT
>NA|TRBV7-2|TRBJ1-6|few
CASSLMDFSPLHF
TGTGCCAGCAGCTTAATGGACTTTTCACCCCTCCACTTT
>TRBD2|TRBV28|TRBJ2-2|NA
CASSPWDLAGVDTGELFF
TGTGCCAGCAGTCCCTGGGATCTAGCGGGAGTGGACACCGGGGAGCTGTTTTTT